This T cell receptor (beta chain) was sequenced during a study of radiation and T cells in renal cell carcinoma (TCRdb year 2020). For the study in its entirety: The samples were drawn from a clinical trial, where primary renal cell carcinomas were treated with 15 Gy of stereotactic body radiation therapy and then removed by nephrectomy 4 weeks afterward. A total of around 53 samples underwent TCR beta sequencing, made up of 26 tumors and about 27 peripheral blood samples. A total of roughly 3,900,000 unique CDR3 nucleotide sequences, encoding 2.8 million or so unique CDR3 amino acid sequences, were found across all 50 or so samples. Paper-wide results and their limitations: In blood, the top tumor clonotypes increased between baseline and 2 weeks post-radiation and then shrank by 4 weeks, which suggests that tumor-resident clones expanded only transiently. Because the trial had a single-armed design, the trial could not examine how radiation dose or scheduling affected the TCR repertoire. Dynamics of the blood repertoire were not tracked past 4 weeks after treatment. Because pretreatment tumor biopsies were not available, the study could not determine whether clonotypes were already present within the tumor at baseline.

For this clone: Its antigen target is currently unknown. No quality values exist for individual bases; no much larger clone is one base distant.

What this sample's time point label stands for: blood 2 weeks post-SBRT. The sample's treatment or condition label is to be understood as: 15 Gy SBRT to primary tumor, nephrectomy 4 weeks later. To follow tumor-enriched clonotypes, peripheral blood was collected serially from radiation-treated patients at baseline and again at 2 weeks and 4 weeks after SBRT. All patients had renal cell carcinoma with clear cell pathology. Genomic DNA for TCR sequencing was prepared using the QIAamp DNA Blood Mini Kit (Qiagen). Only samples passing all quality control checks were included in the analyses. Via the germline V gene, CDR1 is SGDLS and CDR2 YYNGEE. The CDR3 spans 16 residues, from the cysteine through the phenylalanine. Of all the DNA, just the CDR3 is kept, 48 bases in frame from base 1. V loses 0 bases of germline sequence and J loses 3 bases, and the interval between the two ends is 13 bases. The immunoSEQ kit was used, according to the manufacturer's recommendations, to generate TCR beta libraries from genomic DNA. For library preparation, a first multiplex PCR was performed with proprietary primers, followed by a second PCR in which unique barcodes were added, and bead cleanups were performed after each round. A positive control reaction and a negative control reaction, both provided in the kit, were run with every batch of samples. The final libraries were assessed on an Agilent 4200 TapeStation D1000 ScreenTape, pooled by volume, and quantified by qPCR. Sequencing was performed on an Illumina NextSeq500 with a MidOutput 150-cycle cartridge, and 156 Read1 and 15 Index1 cycles were run with kit custom primers. The pooled library was loaded at 0.75 to 1 pM with an approximately 21% PhiX control spike-in. Processing in the source paper ran as follows. Vendor-processed data were analyzed in R, with a clonotype defined as all T cells sharing the same CDR3 nucleotide sequence. In the clone abundance analyses, frequencies were normalized to the 10,000 most abundant clones in each sample. Public T cell clones, which averaged fewer than five per sample, were removed prior to analysis. Tumor-enriched clonotypes and baseline blood-enriched clonotypes were defined as those with an abundance difference of at least 32-fold between compartments. Clonotypes expanded or contracted between blood time points were identified with a beta-binomial differential abundance model. Tumor-blood repertoire similarity was measured with the Baroni-Urbani and Buser coefficient, and groups were compared using two-tailed Wilcoxon tests in R. TCRdb holds this immuneACCESS table with in-frame rearrangements only. Some clones are missing; in checked studies, unresolved V genes explain under half, and the rest has no known cause. For V, J and clone size, that table is used; D and trimming come from the DNA. In this sample the table shows about 130,000 clones, about 81% of which occur a single time. Clones ranked in the top ten supply roughly 5.9% of the sample.

The rearrangement combines TRBV9 with TRBJ2-1; TRBD1 could be the D gene, as 6 bases match. The starting material was blood, obtained from a patient whose treatment included radiotherapy and nephrectomy. This receptor was identified in a man over 45 with renal cell carcinoma. The DNA reads as follows: TGTGCCAGCAGCGTAGGACAGGCAGGGGACTACAATGAGCAGTTCTTC. This is translated as CASSVGQAGDYNEQFF. Supplemented by the reference TRBV9 and TRBJ2-1 proteins around the CDR3, the complete variable domain is DSGVTQTPKHLITATGQRVTLRCSPRSGDLSVYWYQQSLDQGLQFLIQYYNGEERAKGNILERFSAQQFPDLHSELNLSSLELGDSALYFCASSVGQAGDYNEQFFGPGTRLTVL.